The clone carrying this T cell receptor (beta chain) has at least ten counts. Its antigen remains unidentified. This sample was included in a study of metastatic and nonmetastatic thyroid tumors. Study context: It was across blood and tumor or nodule tissue from malignant and benign thyroid patients that repertoires were compared.

In the original workflow: In papillary thyroid cancer, a distant-metastasis classifier was built using CDR3 differences across clinicopathological groups. MiXCR was used by TCRdb to re-call the PCR reads. The V and J calls come from TCRdb's annotation, not from the publication. Of about 26,000 clones in the sample, around 14% were seen once. Prior to thyroid surgery, none of the patients had received any treatment. Study-wide results and limits: As reported, TCR beta diversity in blood and tumor was significantly higher in malignant thyroid tumors than in benign nodules.

The sequencing sample was made of blood. This clonotype was sampled from a female donor with papillary thyroid cancer or a benign thyroid nodule (not recorded which). Some clones in this sample may be carry-over from other donors' samples.

CDR3 in amino acids: CASSQEPTGTGFEAFF. CDR3 sequence (DNA): TGCGCCAGCAGCCAAGAGCCCACCGGGACAGGCTTTGAAGCTTTCTTT. V usage is TRBV4-1 and J usage is TRBJ1-1, with TRBD1 matching over 8 bases. The V segment lost 0 bases and the J segment 7 bases; nucleotides outside the gene matches: 10. The CDR3 loop spans 16 amino acids. Per germline, CDR1 MGHRA and CDR2 YSYEKL.